This passage covers 4 T cell receptor beta chains from one sample sequenced in a study of Ad26.COV2.S vaccination and SARS-CoV-2 variants (TCRdb year 2021). Explained via the paper, the treatment or condition label denotes: over 15 received Ad26.COV2.S at low or high dose, single or two shots; five or six received placebo; per-sample allocation not given. Repertoires of vaccine and placebo recipients were sequenced from samples taken on day 63 after the first injection. The library was built by means of the immunoSEQ multiplex PCR assay. In TCRdb, the immuneACCESS table is reduced to in-frame sequences with V and J assigned. These tables do not hold every clone; where another copy was compared, an unresolved V gene accounts for under half, and the others remain unexplained. The table for this sample lists hundreds of thousands of clones; 88% of them were counted only once. The ten largest clones add up to around 6.6% of the sample.

The sample was peripheral blood, taken in a trial of Ad26.COV2.S vaccine versus placebo. These receptors all stem from a person between 18 and 60 years old who received the Ad26.COV2.S COVID-19 vaccine or a placebo.

The chain carries TRBV28 and TRBJ2-5; a weak D match, TRBD2 (6 bases). The V end was cut by 5 bases, the J end by 4 bases, with 20 bases between. In germline, CDR1 is MDHEN, CDR2 SYDVKM. This CDR3 has 16 amino acids. As DNA, the CDR3 is TGTGCCAGCAGTCGGGACTCCTTAAGCGGTGGAGAGACCCAGTACTTC. As protein: CASSRDSLSGGETQYF.

V and J are TRBV3-1 (or the pseudogene TRBV3-2) and TRBJ1-2, with 12 nucleotides matching TRBD1. CDR3 length equals 17 residues. CDR1 and CDR2 (germline): LGHDT, YNNKEL (reference sequence). With V trimmed by 0 bases and J by 2 bases, 4 bases remained unmatched. The CDR3 DNA is TGTGCCAGCAGCCAAGAACCCGGGACAGGGGGCAACTATGGCTACACCTTC. This gives the protein CASSQEPGTGGNYGYTF.

The chain uses TRBV6-2 or TRBV6-3 and TRBJ1-6, with D possibly being TRBD1 (5 bases). The V and J ends lost 6 bases and 12 bases respectively, with 21 bases between them. This CDR3 contains 15 residues. The germline V gene has CDR1 MNHEY and CDR2 SVGEGT. The CDR3 sequence is CASSKRDGRGGPLHF. CDR3 DNA sequence: TGTGCCAGCAGCAAAAGGGACGGGCGAGGAGGACCCCTCCACTTT.

This chain links TRBV4-3 with TRBJ1-1; D call uncertain. This CDR3 is 14 amino acids long. Trimming took 1 base from V and 3 from J, leaving 9 bases between them. The V gene's germline CDR1 is LGHNA and CDR2 YSLEER. CDR3 sequence (DNA): TGCGCCAGCAGCCAAGTTATTCGGGACACTGAAGCTTTCTTT. It specifies CASSQVIRDTEAFF.